These 20 T cell receptor beta chains came from one sample sequenced in a study of cytomegalovirus exposure and HLA in healthy donors (dated by TCRdb to about 2017). Preparation of the library involved the immunoSEQ multiplex PCR assay. A mixture of 60 forward primers for TCR Vbeta segments and 13 reverse primers for TCR Jbeta segments was used in the multiplex PCR. Held by TCRdb, this immuneACCESS table contains in-frame sequences only and omits some clones. Under half of the omission traces to an unresolved V gene where checked; the cause of the rest is unknown. The table for this sample lists 85,000 to 130,000 clones; almost 80% of them were counted only once. The ten largest clonotypes hold roughly 5% of the sample. The sequenced sample consisted of PBMCs. These receptors all stem from a man aged 55 to 69 in good health and CMV-seropositive.

CDR3 loop: CASSGATGGLYGYTF. CDR3 nucleotides: TGTGCCAGCAGTGGAGCGACAGGGGGATTGTATGGCTACACCTTC. The J gene is TRBJ1-2, the V gene TRBV27, with 9 bases fitting TRBD1. J gave up 5 bases and V 5 bases, and 9 bases lay outside the gene matches. The CDR3 has 15 amino acids. In germline, CDR1 is MNHEY, CDR2 SMNVEV (reference sequence).

This clone was counted a few times. The rearrangement links TRBV7-2 to TRBJ2-5; D ambiguous. CDR3 length equals 12 residues. CDR1 is SGHTA, CDR2 FQGNSA, per germline. Trimming pared 3 bases from V and 3 bases from J, leaving 5 bases between. CDR3 sequence reads: CASSFAEETQYF. The CDR3 DNA reads as TGTGCCAGCAGCTTCGCGGAAGAGACCCAGTACTTC.

In this sample, this clone turned up once. The chain is built from TRBV19 and TRBJ2-7; D is perhaps TRBD1 (5 bases). Germline V gene sequence: CDR1 LNHDA, CDR2 SQIVND (reference sequence). The ends were cut back, 0 bases at V and 2 bases at J, with 8 bases in the middle. The CDR3 has 14 amino acids. CDR3 DNA sequence: TGTGCCAGTAGTATAGAAGGGGTGGCCTACGAGCAGTACTTC. As protein: CASSIEGVAYEQYF.

This clone came up once. The rearrangement links TRBV2 to TRBJ2-1; D gene unclear. V lost 7 bases and J 7 bases, leaving 8 bases between the germline ends. The CDR3 extends over 11 amino acids. Germline V lookup: CDR1 SNHLY, CDR2 FYNNEI. This CDR3 reads CASKEFNEQFF. The CDR3 nucleotides read TGTGCCAGCAAGGAGTTTAATGAGCAGTTCTTC.

The chain uses TRBV7-2 and TRBJ1-1; D not certain. In germline, CDR1 is SGHTA, CDR2 FQGNSA. V lost 4 bases to trimming and J lost 1 base, with 10 bases between them. The CDR3 loop spans 14 amino acids. In DNA form, the CDR3 reads TGTGCCAGCAGCTCCCATGAGTCGAACACTGAAGCTTTCTTT. It codes for CASSSHESNTEAFF.

This chain uses TRBV19 with TRBJ2-5; 12 bases align to TRBD2. CDR1 LNHDA and CDR2 SQIVND come from the germline V gene (reference sequence). The CDR3 is 16 residues long. The V gene end was trimmed by 6 bases and the J gene end by 1 base; junction bases not matched to a gene: 6. The CDR3 here is CASRRTSGALQETQYF. The CDR3 region has the DNA TGTGCCAGTAGGCGGACTAGCGGGGCACTCCAAGAGACCCAGTACTTC. The full variable domain, in which reference TRBV19 and TRBJ2-5 provide the parts outside the CDR3, is DGGITQSPKYLFRKEGQNVTLSCEQNLNHDAMYWYRQDPGQGLRLIYYSQIVNDFQKGDIAEGYSVSREKKESFPLTVTSAQKNPTAFYLCASRRTSGALQETQYFGPGTRLLVL.

This rearrangement joins TRBV5-1 to TRBJ2-3, with TRBD2 matching 9 bases. With V trimmed by 4 bases and J by 5 bases, 14 bases remained unmatched. CDR3 length: 17 residues. Germline values: CDR1 SGHRS, CDR2 YFSETQ. The CDR3 coding sequence is TGCGCCAGCAGCACCAGTCCCCCGGGACTAGCAGTAGATACGCAGTATTTT. It codes for CASSTSPPGLAVDTQYF.

This chain connects TRBV4-2 to TRBJ2-5, with D hard to call. The CDR3 is 12 amino acids. The V end was cut by 0 bases, the J end by 6 bases, with 5 bases between. CDR1 and CDR2 from the germline V gene are LGHNA and YNFKEQ. CDR3 nucleotides: TGTGCCAGCAGCCAAGATAGCCAGACCCAGTACTTC. Protein sequence: CASSQDSQTQYF.

The rearrangement links TRBV11-2 to TRBJ2-7; tentatively, D is TRBD1 (5 bases). Trimming removed 2 bases at V and 3 bases at J, with 5 bases between. The germline gives CDR1 SGHAT, CDR2 FQNNGV. The CDR3 consists of 12 residues. CDR3 region: CASSLQGYEQYF. The CDR3 DNA reads as TGTGCCAGCAGCTTACAGGGCTACGAGCAGTACTTC.

J is TRBJ2-7 and V is TRBV7-9; 8 bases are a match to TRBD2. Trimming cost V 2 bases and J 3 bases; bases outside gene matches: 6. The CDR3 has 15 residues. Germline-derived CDR1 and CDR2 are SEHNR and FQNEAQ (reference sequence). CDR3 protein: CASSLQGGTSYEQYF. In DNA form, the CDR3 reads TGTGCCAGCAGCTTACAGGGCGGGACTAGCTACGAGCAGTACTTC.

The J gene is TRBJ2-7, the V gene TRBV6-5; D is unresolved. The CDR3 totals 11 residues. Trimming pared 6 bases from V and 3 bases from J, leaving 6 bases between. Germline loops: CDR1 MNHEY, CDR2 SVGAGI. The CDR3 DNA sequence: TGTGCCAGCAGCCAGAACTACGAGCAGTACTTC. Residues: CASSQNYEQYF.

The chain uses TRBV5-1 and TRBJ2-5; D unresolved. The germline gives CDR1 SGHRS, CDR2 YFSETQ. There are 15 residues in the CDR3. Trimming pared 0 bases from V and 5 bases from J, leaving 14 bases between. The DNA for the CDR3 is TGCGCCAGCAGCTTGGGACAAGTTGGATTGGAGACCCAGTACTTC. Protein product: CASSLGQVGLETQYF. Using reference TRBV5-1 and TRBJ2-5 for the parts outside the CDR3, the full variable domain is KAGVTQTPRYLIKTRGQQVTLSCSPISGHRSVSWYQQTPGQGLQFLFEYFSETQRNKGNFPGRFSGRQFSNSRSEMNVSTLELGDSALYLCASSLGQVGLETQYFGPGTRLLVL.

The chain employs TRBV27 and TRBJ1-5, with 7 bases that match TRBD1. V lost 3 bases and J lost 6; bases outside the gene matches: 14. CDR1 is MNHEY, CDR2 SMNVEV, per germline (reference sequence). The CDR3 consists of 17 residues. As DNA, the CDR3 is TGTGCCAGCAGTTTCCTTCCCACAGGGGAACGAAGTCAGCCCCAGCATTTT. Translated, it gives CASSFLPTGERSQPQHF.

The chain combines TRBV5-1 with TRBJ2-3, with TRBD1 as a possible D gene (6 bases). The germline gives CDR1 SGHRS, CDR2 YFSETQ. The CDR3 runs to 15 residues. Trimming took 1 base from V and 3 from J, leaving 12 bases between them. In DNA, the CDR3 is TGCGCCAGCAGCTTGCAACAGGGCAGGACAGATACGCAGTATTTT. Its protein is CASSLQQGRTDTQYF.

J is TRBJ1-5 and V is TRBV19; TRBD1 matches 9 bases. The CDR3 is 17 amino acids. The germline V gene encodes CDR1 LNHDA and CDR2 SQIVND (reference sequence). Unmatched junction bases numbered 12, after V lost 7 bases and J lost 2 bases. CDR3 protein: CASTDWGQGTGNQPQHF. CDR3 DNA: TGTGCCAGTACCGACTGGGGACAGGGTACGGGCAATCAGCCCCAGCATTTT.

This chain connects TRBV7-3 to TRBJ2-2; 7 nucleotides align to TRBD2. V trimming: 8 bases; J trimming: 5 bases; junction bases outside the gene matches: 11. The germline V gene has CDR1 SGHTA and CDR2 FQGTGA. This CDR3 is built from 15 residues. The CDR3 nucleotides are TGTGCCAGCGAACGGGTCGGGGGAGGGACCGGGGAGCTGTTTTTT. It translates to CASERVGGGTGELFF.

The chain links TRBV27 to TRBJ2-3; perhaps TRBD2 as D (6 bases). CDR1 is MNHEY, CDR2 SMNVEV, per germline (reference sequence). CDR3 length: 12 residues. Deletions cut 8 bases from V and 4 bases from J, with 10 bases between. CDR3 amino acids: CASPEGADTQYF. CDR3 bases: TGTGCCAGCCCGGAGGGCGCAGATACGCAGTATTTT.

This chain uses TRBV9 with TRBJ2-1; D gene ambiguous. CDR1 SGDLS and CDR2 YYNGEE come from the germline V gene. The germline V and J ends were trimmed by 2 bases and 6 bases, with 6 bases remaining between them. CDR3 size: 12 residues. CDR3 in amino acids: CASSVSRNEQFF. The CDR3, as DNA: TGTGCCAGCAGCGTTTCTCGCAATGAGCAGTTCTTC.

This chain joins TRBV7-2 and TRBJ2-1, with D perhaps TRBD1 (5 bases). The V gene lost 5 bases and the J gene lost 1 base, with 18 bases spanning the gap. The CDR3 extends over 17 amino acids. The germline CDR1 and CDR2 sequences are SGHTA and FQGNSA. Here the CDR3 reads CASSPQTEILSYNEQFF. CDR3 in DNA: TGTGCCAGCAGCCCACAGACAGAAATCTTATCCTACAATGAGCAGTTCTTC.

This clone was seen only once. The rearrangement uses TRBV28 and TRBJ1-1; D is unresolved. Germline lookup yields CDR1 MDHEN and CDR2 SYDVKM. The CDR3 contains 15 residues. Trimming took 0 bases from V and 3 from J, leaving 11 bases between them. The CDR3 protein is CASSLWNPLDTEAFF. CDR3 nucleotide sequence: TGTGCCAGCAGTTTATGGAATCCTTTAGACACTGAAGCTTTCTTT. Looking up the rest from reference TRBV28 and TRBJ1-1 gives the full variable domain: DVKVTQSSRYLVKRTGEKVFLECVQDMDHENMFWYRQDPGLGLRLIYFSYDVKMKEKGDIPEGYSVSREKKERFSLILESASTNQTSMYLCASSLWNPLDTEAFFGQGTRLTVV.